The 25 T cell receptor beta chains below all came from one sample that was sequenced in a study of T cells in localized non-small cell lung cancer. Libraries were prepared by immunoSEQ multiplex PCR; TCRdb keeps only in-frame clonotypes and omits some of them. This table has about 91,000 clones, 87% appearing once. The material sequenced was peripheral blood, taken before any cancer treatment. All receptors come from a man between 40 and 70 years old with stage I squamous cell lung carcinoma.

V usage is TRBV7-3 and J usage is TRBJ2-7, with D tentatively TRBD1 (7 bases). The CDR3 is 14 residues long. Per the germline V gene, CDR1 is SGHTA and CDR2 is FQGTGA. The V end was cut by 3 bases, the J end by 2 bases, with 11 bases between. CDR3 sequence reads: CASSFQGGPYEQYF. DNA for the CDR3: TGTGCCAGCAGCTTCCAGGGGGGCCCCTACGAGCAGTACTTC.

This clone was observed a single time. Here the CDR3 DNA reads TGTGCCAGCAGCGTAGATCTTACTAACTATGGCTACACCTTC. Translating it yields CASSVDLTNYGYTF. V gene TRBV9 combines with J gene TRBJ1-2, with unresolved D. The CDR3 is 14 residues long. Germline assignment: CDR1 SGDLS and CDR2 YYNGEE. V lost 0 bases and J 0 bases, leaving 6 bases between the germline ends. Looking up the rest from reference TRBV9 and TRBJ1-2 gives the full variable domain: DSGVTQTPKHLITATGQRVTLRCSPRSGDLSVYWYQQSLDQGLQFLIQYYNGEERAKGNILERFSAQQFPDLHSELNLSSLELGDSALYFCASSVDLTNYGYTFGSGTRLTVV.

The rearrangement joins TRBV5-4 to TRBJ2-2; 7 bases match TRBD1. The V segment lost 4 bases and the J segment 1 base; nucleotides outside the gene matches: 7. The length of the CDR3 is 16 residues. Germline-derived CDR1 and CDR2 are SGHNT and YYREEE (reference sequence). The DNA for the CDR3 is TGTGCCAGCAGCCCACCGACAGGGAAGAACACCGGGGAGCTGTTTTTT. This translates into CASSPPTGKNTGELFF.

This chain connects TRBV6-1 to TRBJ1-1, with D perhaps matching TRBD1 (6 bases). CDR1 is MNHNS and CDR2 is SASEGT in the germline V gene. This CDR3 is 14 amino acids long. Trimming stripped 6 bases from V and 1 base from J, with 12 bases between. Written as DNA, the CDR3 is TGTGCCAGCAGCCGCCCGACAGGGAACACTGAAGCTTTCTTT. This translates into CASSRPTGNTEAFF.

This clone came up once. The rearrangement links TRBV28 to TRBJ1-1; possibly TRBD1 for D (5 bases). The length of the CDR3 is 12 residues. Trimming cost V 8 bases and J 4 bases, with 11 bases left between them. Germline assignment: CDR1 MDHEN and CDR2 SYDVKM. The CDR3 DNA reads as TGTGCCAGCGGGGACCCGGGCACTGAAGCTTTCTTT. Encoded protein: CASGDPGTEAFF.

CDR3 DNA sequence: TGTGCCAGCAGCTTAGAGGGGGGGAACCGTAATTCACCCCTCCACTTT. Protein product: CASSLEGGNRNSPLHF. J is TRBJ1-6 and V is TRBV7-6, with D possibly matching TRBD1 (6 bases). The CDR3 runs to 16 residues. Trimming shortened V by 1 base and J by 6 bases, and 13 bases separated the two germline ends. Germline V lookup: CDR1 SGHVS, CDR2 FNYEAQ.

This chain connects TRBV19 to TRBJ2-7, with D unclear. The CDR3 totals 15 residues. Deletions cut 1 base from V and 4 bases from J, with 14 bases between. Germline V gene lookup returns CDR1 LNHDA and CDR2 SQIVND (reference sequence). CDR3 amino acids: CASSIVPVGVYEQYF. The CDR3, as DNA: TGTGCCAGTAGTATAGTTCCCGTTGGAGTGTACGAGCAGTACTTC.

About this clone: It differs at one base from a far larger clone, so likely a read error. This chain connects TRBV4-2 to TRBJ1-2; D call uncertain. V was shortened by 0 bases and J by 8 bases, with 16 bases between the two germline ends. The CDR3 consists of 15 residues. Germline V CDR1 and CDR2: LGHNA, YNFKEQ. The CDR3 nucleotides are TGTGCCAGCAGCCAAGAAAAGACTCCTCTATGGGGCTACACCTTC. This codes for CASSQEKTPLWGYTF.

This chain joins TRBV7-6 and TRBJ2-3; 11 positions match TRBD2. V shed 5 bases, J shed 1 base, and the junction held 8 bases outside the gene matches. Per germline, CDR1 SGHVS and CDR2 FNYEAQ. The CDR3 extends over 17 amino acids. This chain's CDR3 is CASSASGTSGGTDTQYF. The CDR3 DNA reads TGTGCCAGCAGCGCATCTGGGACTAGCGGTGGCACAGATACGCAGTATTTT.

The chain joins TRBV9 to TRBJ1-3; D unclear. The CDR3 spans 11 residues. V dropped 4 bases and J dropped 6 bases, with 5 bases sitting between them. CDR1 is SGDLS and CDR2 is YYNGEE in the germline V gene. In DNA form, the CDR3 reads TGTGCCAGCAGCATTAAAAACACCATATATTTT. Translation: CASSIKNTIYF.

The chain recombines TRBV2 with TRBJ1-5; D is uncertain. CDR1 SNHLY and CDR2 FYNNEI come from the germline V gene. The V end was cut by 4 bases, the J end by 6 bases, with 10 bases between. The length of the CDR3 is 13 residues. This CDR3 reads CASSVGGPQPQHF. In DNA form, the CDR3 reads TGTGCCAGCAGTGTGGGCGGCCCTCAGCCCCAGCATTTT. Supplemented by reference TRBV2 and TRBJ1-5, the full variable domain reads EPEVTQTPSHQVTQMGQEVILRCVPISNHLYFYWYRQILGQKVEFLVSFYNNEISEKSEIFDDQFSVERPDGSNFTLKIRSTKLEDSAMYFCASSVGGPQPQHFGDGTRLSIL.

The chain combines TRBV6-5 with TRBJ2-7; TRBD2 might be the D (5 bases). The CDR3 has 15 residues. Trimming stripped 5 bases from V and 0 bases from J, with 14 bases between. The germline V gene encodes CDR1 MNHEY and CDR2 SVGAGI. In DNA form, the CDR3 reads TGTGCCAGCAGTCCTCGGGGTCAGATCTCCTACGAGCAGTACTTC. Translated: CASSPRGQISYEQYF.

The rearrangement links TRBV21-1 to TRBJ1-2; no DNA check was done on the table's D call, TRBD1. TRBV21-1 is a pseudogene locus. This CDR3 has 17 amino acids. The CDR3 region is CASSRRTGWGISYGYTF. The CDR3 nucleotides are TGTGCCAGCAGCAGGCGGACAGGGTGGGGAATCAGCTATGGCTACACCTTC.

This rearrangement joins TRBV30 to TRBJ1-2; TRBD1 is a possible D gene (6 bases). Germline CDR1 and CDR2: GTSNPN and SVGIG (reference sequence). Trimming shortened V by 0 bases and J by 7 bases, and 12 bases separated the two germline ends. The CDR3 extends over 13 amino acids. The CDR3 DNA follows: TGTGCCTGGAGTGTCTCGGGGGGCTCTGGCTACACCTTC. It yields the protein CAWSVSGGSGYTF. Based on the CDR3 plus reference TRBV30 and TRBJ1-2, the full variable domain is SQTIHQWPATLVQPVGSPLSLECTVEGTSNPNLYWYRQAAGRGLQLLFYSVGIGQISSEVPQNLSASRPQDRQFILSSKKLLLSDSGFYLCAWSVSGGSGYTFGSGTRLTVV.

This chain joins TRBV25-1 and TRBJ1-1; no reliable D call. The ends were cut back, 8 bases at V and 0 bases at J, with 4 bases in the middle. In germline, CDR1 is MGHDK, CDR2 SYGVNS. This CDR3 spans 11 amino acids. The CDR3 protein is CASVVNTEAFF. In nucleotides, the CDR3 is TGTGCCAGCGTGGTGAACACTGAAGCTTTCTTT.

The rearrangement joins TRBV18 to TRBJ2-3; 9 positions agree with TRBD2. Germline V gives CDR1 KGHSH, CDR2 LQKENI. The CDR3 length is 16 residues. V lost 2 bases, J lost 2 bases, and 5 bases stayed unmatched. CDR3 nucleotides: TGTGCCAGCTCACCAGCCAGCGGGGGGTTCACAGATACGCAGTATTTT. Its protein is CASSPASGGFTDTQYF.

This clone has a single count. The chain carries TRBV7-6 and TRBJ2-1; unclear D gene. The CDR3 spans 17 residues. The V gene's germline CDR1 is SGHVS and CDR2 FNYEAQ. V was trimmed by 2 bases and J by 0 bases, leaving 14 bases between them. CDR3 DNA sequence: TGTGCCAGCAGCTTAATGGGCCTCCTGAGCTCCTACAATGAGCAGTTCTTC. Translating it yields CASSLMGLLSSYNEQFF.

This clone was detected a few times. In DNA form, the CDR3 reads TGTGCCACCAGCGGACCACCAGGGGCGGGTCCATACAATGAGCAGTTCTTC. Translating gives CATSGPPGAGPYNEQFF. The rearrangement joins TRBV15 to TRBJ2-1; possible D gene TRBD1, 6 bases. Deletions cut 5 bases from V and 4 bases from J, with 21 bases between. Germline V gives CDR1 LNHNV, CDR2 YYDKDF (reference sequence). The CDR3 runs to 17 residues.

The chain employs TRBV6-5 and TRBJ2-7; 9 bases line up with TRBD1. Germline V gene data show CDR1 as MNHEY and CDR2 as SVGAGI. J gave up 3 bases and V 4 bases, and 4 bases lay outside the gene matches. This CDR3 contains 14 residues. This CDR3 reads CASSSPTGGYEQYF. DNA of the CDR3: TGTGCCAGCAGTTCCCCGACAGGGGGCTACGAGCAGTACTTC.

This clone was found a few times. CDR3 bases: TGCAGCGTTACGGCCTACAATGAGCAGTTCTTC. It specifies CSVTAYNEQFF. The chain links TRBV29-1 to TRBJ2-1, with D unclear. Germline assignment: CDR1 SQVTM and CDR2 ANQGSEA. V lost 5 bases and J 2 bases, leaving 4 bases between the germline ends. The CDR3 is 11 residues long.

This CDR3 reads CAWSLVREKLFF. CDR3 nucleotides: TGTGCCTGGAGCCTGGTGCGGGAAAAACTGTTTTTT. V usage is TRBV30 and J usage is TRBJ1-4; no firm D call. The CDR3 runs to 12 residues. The germline V gene has CDR1 GTSNPN and CDR2 SVGIG (reference sequence). V was shortened by 3 bases and J by 8 bases, with 10 bases between the two germline ends.

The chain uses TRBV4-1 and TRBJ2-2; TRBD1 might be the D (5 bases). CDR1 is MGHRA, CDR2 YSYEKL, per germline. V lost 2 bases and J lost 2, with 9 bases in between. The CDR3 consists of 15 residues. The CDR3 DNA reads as TGCGCCAGCAGCCAACAGGGTTATAACACCGGGGAGCTGTTTTTT. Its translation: CASSQQGYNTGELFF.

In DNA, the CDR3 is TGTGCCAGCAGCTACAGACAGCAGAACACTGAAGCTTTCTTT. This sequence encodes CASSYRQQNTEAFF. The chain uses TRBV5-4 and TRBJ1-1, with D perhaps matching TRBD1 (5 bases). The CDR3 length is 14 residues. The V and J ends lost 3 bases and 1 base respectively, with 10 bases between them. Germline V gene sequence: CDR1 SGHNT, CDR2 YYREEE (reference sequence).

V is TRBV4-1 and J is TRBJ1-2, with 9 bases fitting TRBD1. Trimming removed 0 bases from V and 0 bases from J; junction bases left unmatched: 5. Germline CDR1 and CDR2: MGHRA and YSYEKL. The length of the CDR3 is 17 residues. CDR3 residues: CASSQDPGQGANYGYTF. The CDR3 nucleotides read TGCGCCAGCAGCCAAGATCCGGGACAGGGAGCTAACTATGGCTACACCTTC.

The CDR3 DNA sequence: TGTGCCAGCAGGGTCCCGTGGAACACTGAAGCTTTCTTT. Translation: CASRVPWNTEAFF. The chain employs TRBV6-5 and TRBJ1-1; D is unresolved. Germline V lookup: CDR1 MNHEY, CDR2 SVGAGI. V was shortened by 6 bases and J by 1 base, with 9 bases between the two germline ends. This CDR3 region has 13 residues.